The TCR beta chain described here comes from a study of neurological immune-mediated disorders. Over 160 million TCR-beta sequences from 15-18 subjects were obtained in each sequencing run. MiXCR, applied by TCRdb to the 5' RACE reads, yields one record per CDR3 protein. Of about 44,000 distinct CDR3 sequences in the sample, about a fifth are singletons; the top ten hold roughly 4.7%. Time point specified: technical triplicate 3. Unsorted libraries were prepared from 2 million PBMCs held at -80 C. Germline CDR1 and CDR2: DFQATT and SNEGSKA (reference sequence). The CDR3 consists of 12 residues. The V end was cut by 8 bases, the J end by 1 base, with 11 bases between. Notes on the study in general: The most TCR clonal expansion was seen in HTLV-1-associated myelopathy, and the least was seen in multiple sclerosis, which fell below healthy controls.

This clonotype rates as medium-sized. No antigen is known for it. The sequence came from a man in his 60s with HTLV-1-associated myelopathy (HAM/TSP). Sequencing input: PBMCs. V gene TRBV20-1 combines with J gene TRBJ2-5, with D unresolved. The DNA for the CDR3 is TGCAGTCCCAGCCCCACCCAAGAGACCCAGTACTTC. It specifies CSPSPTQETQYF.